Given below is one T cell receptor beta chain in context. Its target is not known. Depth targeted 1 in 200,000 to 1 in 1 million T cells, averaging 10x coverage per clonotype. Only in-frame clones appear in the TCRdb table, and some are missing; sequencing was by immunoSEQ multiplex PCR. The sample consists of under 150,000 clones, more than 75% of them appearing once. V lost 2 bases and J lost 6, with 7 bases in between. The CDR3 length is 12 residues. The V gene's germline CDR1 is SGDLS and CDR2 YYNGEE. The data derive from a study of cytotoxic CD8 clonotypes in ibrutinib-treated CLL. Study-wide context: Patients gave response samples after a median approximately eleven months of treatment, range 6 to 36. Study results and caveats: Baseline clonality was higher than in age-matched healthy donors and moved in step with circulating CD8+ T-cell counts. Baseline levels were approached again at progression, after clonality had risen at ibrutinib response.

Sequencing was performed on PBMCs, taken after 36 months of ibrutinib treatment. This sequence joins TRBV9 and TRBJ2-3; D is unclear. The TCR was taken from a human donor with chronic lymphocytic leukemia. The CDR3 reads CASSVPWDTQYF. The CDR3 DNA is TGTGCCAGCAGCGTCCCGTGGGATACGCAGTATTTT.